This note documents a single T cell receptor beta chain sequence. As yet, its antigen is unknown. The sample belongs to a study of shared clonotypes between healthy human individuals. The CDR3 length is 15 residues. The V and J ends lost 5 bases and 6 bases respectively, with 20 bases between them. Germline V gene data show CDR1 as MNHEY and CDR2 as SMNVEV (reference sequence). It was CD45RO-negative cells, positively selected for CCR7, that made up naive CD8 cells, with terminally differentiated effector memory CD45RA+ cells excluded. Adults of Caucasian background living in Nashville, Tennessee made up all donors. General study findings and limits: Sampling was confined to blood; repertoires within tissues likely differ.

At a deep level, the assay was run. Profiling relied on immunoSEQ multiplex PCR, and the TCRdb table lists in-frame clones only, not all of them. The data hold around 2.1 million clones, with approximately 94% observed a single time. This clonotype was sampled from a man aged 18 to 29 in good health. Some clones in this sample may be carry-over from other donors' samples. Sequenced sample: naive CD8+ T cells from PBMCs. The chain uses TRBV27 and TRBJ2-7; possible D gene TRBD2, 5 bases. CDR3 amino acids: CASSPSRRPLGEQYF. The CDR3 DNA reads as TGTGCCAGCAGTCCGTCGAGGAGGCCGCTCGGCGAGCAGTACTTC.